What follows is one TCR beta chain and its context. Its antigen is not identified. This specimen comes from a study of shared clonotypes between healthy human individuals. Study background: Two female and a few male donors aged 18 to 49 were enrolled. For every donor, three CD4 naive, three CD4 memory, two CD8 naive and one CD8 memory plates were used.

Generated by immunoSEQ multiplex PCR, the TCRdb table keeps only in-frame clones and is missing some. The sample shows around 990,000 clones, 70% to 85% of them seen only once. The study's findings and limits: In having few donors, the study represented limited genetic and exposure-history diversity. The four-donor shared clonotypes exceeded non-shared clonotypes in generation probability, with non-shared ones scoring lower.

The CDR3 is made up of 16 amino acids. Germline-derived CDR1 and CDR2 are SGHRS and YFSETQ. V lost 0 bases and J lost 4, with 15 bases in between. Source material: memory CD4+ T cells from PBMCs. This sample's subset: CD45RA-negative fraction. The chain recombines TRBV5-1 with TRBJ2-3; a weak D match, TRBD1 (5 bases). This receptor was identified in a young man in good health. Some clones in this sample may be carry-over from other donors' samples. Here the CDR3 DNA reads TGCGCCAGCAGCTTGGCAGGGCCAGGGTTATCAGATACGCAGTATTTT. Translated, it gives CASSLAGPGLSDTQYF.